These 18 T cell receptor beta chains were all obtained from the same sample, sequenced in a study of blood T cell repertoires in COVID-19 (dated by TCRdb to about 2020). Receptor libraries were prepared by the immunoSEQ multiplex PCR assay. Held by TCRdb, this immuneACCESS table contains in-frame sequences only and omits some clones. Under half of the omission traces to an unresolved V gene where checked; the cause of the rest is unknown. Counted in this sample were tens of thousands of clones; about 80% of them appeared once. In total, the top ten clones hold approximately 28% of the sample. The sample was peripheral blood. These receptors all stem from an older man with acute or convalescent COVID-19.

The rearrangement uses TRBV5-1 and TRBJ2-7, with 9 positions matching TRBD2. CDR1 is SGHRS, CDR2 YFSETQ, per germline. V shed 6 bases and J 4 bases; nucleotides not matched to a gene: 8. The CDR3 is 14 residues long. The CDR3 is CASTRLAEDYEQYF. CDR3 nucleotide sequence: TGCGCCAGCACCCGACTAGCGGAGGATTACGAGCAGTACTTC.

This chain's CDR3 is CASSRTGLSGNTIYF. The CDR3 region has the DNA TGTGCCAGTAGTCGAACAGGGCTCTCTGGAAACACCATATATTTT. The chain carries TRBV19 and TRBJ1-3; possibly TRBD1 for D (6 bases). The CDR3 covers 15 residues. V was clipped by 5 bases and J by 0 bases, with 11 bases between them. Germline CDR1 and CDR2: LNHDA and SQIVND (reference sequence). The whole variable domain, filled in from reference TRBV19 and TRBJ1-3, reads DGGITQSPKYLFRKEGQNVTLSCEQNLNHDAMYWYRQDPGQGLRLIYYSQIVNDFQKGDIAEGYSVSREKKESFPLTVTSAQKNPTAFYLCASSRTGLSGNTIYFGEGSWLTVV.

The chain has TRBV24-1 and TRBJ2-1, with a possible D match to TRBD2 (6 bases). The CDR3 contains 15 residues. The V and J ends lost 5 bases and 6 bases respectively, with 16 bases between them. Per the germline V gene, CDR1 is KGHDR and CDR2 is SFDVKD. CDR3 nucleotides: TGTGCCACCAGTGCTGGGACCAAGGGACTCAATGAGCAGTTCTTC. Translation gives CATSAGTKGLNEQFF.

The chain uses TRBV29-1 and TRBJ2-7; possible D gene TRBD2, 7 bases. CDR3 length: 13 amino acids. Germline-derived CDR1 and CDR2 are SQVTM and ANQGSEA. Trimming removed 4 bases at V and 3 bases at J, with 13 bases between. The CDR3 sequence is CSVGGGSGYEQYF. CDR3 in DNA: TGCAGCGTTGGGGGGGGCTCCGGCTACGAGCAGTACTTC.

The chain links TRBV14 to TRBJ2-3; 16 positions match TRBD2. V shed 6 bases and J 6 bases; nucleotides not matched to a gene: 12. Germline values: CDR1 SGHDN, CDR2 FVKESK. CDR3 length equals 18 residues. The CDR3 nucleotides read TGTGCCAGCAGACCCCTCGGGACTAGCGGGAGGGCCGCGGATACGCAGTATTTT. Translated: CASRPLGTSGRAADTQYF. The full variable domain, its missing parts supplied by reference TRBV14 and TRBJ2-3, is EAGVTQFPSHSVIEKGQTVTLRCDPISGHDNLYWYRRVMGKEIKFLLHFVKESKQDESGMPNNRFLAERTGGTYSTLKVQPAELEDSGVYFCASRPLGTSGRAADTQYFGPGTRLTVL.

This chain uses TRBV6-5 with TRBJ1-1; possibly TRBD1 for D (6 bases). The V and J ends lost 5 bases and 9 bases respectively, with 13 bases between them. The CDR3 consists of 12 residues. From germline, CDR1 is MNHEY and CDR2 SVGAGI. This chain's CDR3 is CASSSTGLKAFF. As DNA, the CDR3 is TGTGCCAGCAGTAGCACAGGGTTGAAAGCTTTCTTT.

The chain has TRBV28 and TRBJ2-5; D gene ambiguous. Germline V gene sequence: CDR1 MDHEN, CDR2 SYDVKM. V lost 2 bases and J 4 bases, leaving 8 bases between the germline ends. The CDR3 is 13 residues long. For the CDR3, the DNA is TGTGCCAGCAGTTTACCAGGATCAGAGACCCAGTACTTC. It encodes CASSLPGSETQYF.

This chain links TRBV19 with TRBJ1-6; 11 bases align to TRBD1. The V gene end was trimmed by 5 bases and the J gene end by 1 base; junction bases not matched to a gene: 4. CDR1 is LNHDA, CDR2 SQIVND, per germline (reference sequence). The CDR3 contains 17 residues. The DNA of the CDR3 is TGTGCCAGTAGTCCCGGGACAGGGGGTTCCTATAATTCACCCCTCCACTTT. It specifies CASSPGTGGSYNSPLHF.

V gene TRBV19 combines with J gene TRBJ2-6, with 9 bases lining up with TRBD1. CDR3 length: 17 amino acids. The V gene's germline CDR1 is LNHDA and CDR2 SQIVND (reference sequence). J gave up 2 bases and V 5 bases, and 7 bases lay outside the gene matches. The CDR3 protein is CASSGGQGIPGANVLTF. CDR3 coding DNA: TGTGCCAGTAGTGGAGGACAGGGGATCCCTGGGGCCAACGTCCTGACTTTC.

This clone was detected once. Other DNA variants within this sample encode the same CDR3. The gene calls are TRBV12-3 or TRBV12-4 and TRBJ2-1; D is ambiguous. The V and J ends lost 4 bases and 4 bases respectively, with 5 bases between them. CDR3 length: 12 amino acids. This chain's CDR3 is CASSSRYNEQFF. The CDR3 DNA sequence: TGTGCCAGCAGTTCTAGATACAATGAGCAGTTCTTC.

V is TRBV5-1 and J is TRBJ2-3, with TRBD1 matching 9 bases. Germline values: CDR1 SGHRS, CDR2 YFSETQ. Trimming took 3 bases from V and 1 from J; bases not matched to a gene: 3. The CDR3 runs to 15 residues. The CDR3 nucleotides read TGCGCCAGCAGCTCCCGGACAGGGGGCACAGATACGCAGTATTTT. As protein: CASSSRTGGTDTQYF.

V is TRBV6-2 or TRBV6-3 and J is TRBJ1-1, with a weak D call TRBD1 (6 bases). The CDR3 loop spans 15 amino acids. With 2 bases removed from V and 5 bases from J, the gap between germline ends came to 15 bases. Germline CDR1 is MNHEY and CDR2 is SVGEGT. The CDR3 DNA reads TGTGCCAGCAGTTACGGGGTGGGGGCAAGGACTGAAGCTTTCTTT. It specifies CASSYGVGARTEAFF.

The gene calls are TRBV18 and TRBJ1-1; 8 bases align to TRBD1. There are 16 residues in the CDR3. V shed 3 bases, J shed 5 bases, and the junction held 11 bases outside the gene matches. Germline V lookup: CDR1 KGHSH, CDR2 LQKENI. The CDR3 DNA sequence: TGTGCCAGCTCACCGACAGGGGTCACATTGGGGACTGAAGCTTTCTTT. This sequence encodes CASSPTGVTLGTEAFF.

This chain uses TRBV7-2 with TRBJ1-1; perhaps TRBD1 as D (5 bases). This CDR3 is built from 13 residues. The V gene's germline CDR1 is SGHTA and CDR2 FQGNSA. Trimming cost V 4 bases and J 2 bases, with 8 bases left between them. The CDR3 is CASSSTGNTEAFF. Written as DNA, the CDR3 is TGTGCCAGCAGCTCTACAGGCAACACTGAAGCTTTCTTT.

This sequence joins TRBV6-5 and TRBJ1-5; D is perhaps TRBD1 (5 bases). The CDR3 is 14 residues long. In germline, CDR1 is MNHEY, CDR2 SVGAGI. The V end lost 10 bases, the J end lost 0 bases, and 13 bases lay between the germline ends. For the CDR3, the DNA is TGTGCCACCGAGGCCGGGGGTAGCAATCAGCCCCAGCATTTT. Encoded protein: CATEAGGSNQPQHF.

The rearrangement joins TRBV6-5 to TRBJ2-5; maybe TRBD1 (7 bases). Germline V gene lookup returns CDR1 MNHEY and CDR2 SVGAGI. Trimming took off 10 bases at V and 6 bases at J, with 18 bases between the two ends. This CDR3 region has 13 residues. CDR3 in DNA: TGTGCCACCGCAAGGGGGCGCGGGAAGACCCAGTACTTC. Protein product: CATARGRGKTQYF.

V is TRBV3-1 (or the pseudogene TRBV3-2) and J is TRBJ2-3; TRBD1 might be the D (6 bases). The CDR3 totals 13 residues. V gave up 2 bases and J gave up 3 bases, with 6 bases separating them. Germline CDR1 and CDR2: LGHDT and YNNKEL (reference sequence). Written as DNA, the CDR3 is TGTGCCAGCAGCCAACAGGGGACAGATACGCAGTATTTT. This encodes CASSQQGTDTQYF.

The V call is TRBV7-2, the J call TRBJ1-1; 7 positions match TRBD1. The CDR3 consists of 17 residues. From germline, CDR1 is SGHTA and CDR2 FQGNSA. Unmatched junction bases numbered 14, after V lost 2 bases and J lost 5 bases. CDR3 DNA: TGTGCCAGCAGCTTAAAGGGGGGCAGGGGGGTATATACTGAAGCTTTCTTT. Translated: CASSLKGGRGVYTEAFF.